The 25 T cell receptor beta chains below were found in one sample sequenced in a study of Graves' ophthalmopathy and Graves' hyperthyroidism. As the template, RNA transcripts were used to amplify TCR beta CDR3 regions. HTBI-primed first-round RT-PCR preceded second-round multiplex PCR. One entry per CDR3 protein, called by TCRdb with MiXCR from the multiplex PCR reads. The data contain over a million distinct CDR3 sequences, approximately 35% of them singletons. The sample taken for sequencing was peripheral blood or thyroid tissue (not recorded which). The receptors stem from an adult man with Graves' hyperthyroidism.

This clonotype was detected a few times. The V and J genes are TRBV6-1 and TRBJ1-3, with D uncertain. The V gene's germline CDR1 is MNHNS and CDR2 SASEGT. Deletions cut 8 bases from V and 1 base from J, with 12 bases between. The CDR3 is 14 residues long. In DNA form, the CDR3 reads TGTGCCAGCGGTAAGAGAGAATCTGGAAACACCATATATTTT. Translating gives CASGKRESGNTIYF.

With respect to this clonotype: A read error may produce the germline difference seen at one junction end. This chain uses TRBV10-3 with TRBJ1-2; D might be TRBD1 (5 bases). The CDR3 runs to 13 residues. Per germline, CDR1 ENHRY and CDR2 SYGVKD. CDR3 amino acids: CATAGGGLHGYTF. Here the CDR3 DNA reads TGTGCCACCGCGGGGGGGGGACTACATGGCTACACATTC.

The sample holds many counts of this clonotype. The chain employs TRBV19 and TRBJ1-1; possible D gene TRBD1, 6 bases. In germline, CDR1 is LNHDA, CDR2 SQIVND (reference sequence). CDR3 length: 13 residues. The V end lost 3 bases, the J end lost 4 bases, and 9 bases lay between the germline ends. CDR3 loop: CASSITGSTEAFF. In nucleotides, the CDR3 is TGTGCCAGTAGTATTACAGGGTCCACTGAAGCTTTCTTT.

On this clonotype itself: Given a much more abundant clone one base away, this may be a read error. This chain links TRBV7-9 with TRBJ2-7; D unresolved. This CDR3 has 13 residues. The V gene's germline CDR1 is SEHNR and CDR2 FQNEAQ (reference sequence). V was shortened by 5 bases and J by 5 bases, with 13 bases between the two germline ends. The CDR3 region is CASSTTPPHEQYF. DNA for the CDR3: TGTGCCAGCAGCACTACACCCCCTCACGAGCAGTACTTC. The full variable domain, completed using reference TRBV7-9 and TRBJ2-7, is DTGVSQNPRHKITKRGQNVTFRCDPISEHNRLYWYRQTLGQGPEFLTYFQNEAQLEKSRLLSDRFSAERPKGSFSTLEIQRTEQGDSAMYLCASSTTPPHEQYFGPGTRLTVT.

About this clonotype itself: Being one base from a much bigger clone, this may be a read error. This chain links TRBV9 with TRBJ2-6; D is perhaps TRBD1 or TRBD2 (5 bases each). This CDR3 spans 18 amino acids. Trimming pared 5 bases from V and 4 bases from J, leaving 22 bases between. CDR1 and CDR2 from the germline V gene are SGDLS and YYNGEE. CDR3 nucleotides: TGTGCCAGCAGTTCCGGGACCGGCCACCTCCTGGGGGCCAACGTCCTGACTTTC. Its translation: CASSSGTGHLLGANVLTF.

The chain links TRBV28 to TRBJ1-2, with D uncertain. Germline CDR1 reads MDHEN; CDR2 reads SYDVKM. The V end was cut by 8 bases, the J end by 8 bases, with 27 bases between. CDR3 size: 16 residues. In DNA form, the CDR3 reads TGTGCCAGCTCACTCATGTGGCCCGGTAGGAATTGCGGCTACACCTTC. It yields the protein CASSLMWPGRNCGYTF.

This clonotype was seen only a few times. Sequence at one end of the junction differs from germline and may be a read error. The chain links TRBV7-9 to TRBJ2-7; a possible D gene is TRBD2 (6 bases). Germline CDR1 reads SEHNR; CDR2 reads FQNEAQ (reference sequence). This CDR3 is 15 amino acids long. The CDR3: CATSRAVGGFYEQYF. CDR3 DNA sequence: TGTGCCACCAGCAGAGCCGTTGGGGGGTTCTACGAGCAGTACTTC.

This clonotype has ten or more counts. This chain uses TRBV7-2 with TRBJ1-4; 12 bases fit TRBD1. The J segment lost 15 bases and the V segment lost 6 bases, leaving 14 bases of the junction unmatched. CDR1 is SGHTA and CDR2 is FQGNSA in the germline V gene. The CDR3 runs to 15 residues. The CDR3 loop reads CASRETGTGGGKLFF. The DNA of the CDR3 is TGTGCCAGCAGAGAAACCGGGACAGGGGGCGGGAAGTTGTTTTTT.

This chain joins TRBV7-9 and TRBJ1-6; D gene ambiguous. Trimming pared 2 bases from V and 7 bases from J, leaving 12 bases between. The CDR3 contains 15 residues. Germline CDR1 SEHNR, CDR2 FQNEAQ (reference sequence). CDR3 amino acids: CASSLHRMANSPLHF. The CDR3 DNA reads as TGTGCCAGCAGCTTACATCGGATGGCCAATTCACCCCTCCACTTT.

This clonotype was detected a few times. The chain employs TRBV6-5 and TRBJ1-1; D is perhaps TRBD1 (6 bases). CDR1 is MNHEY and CDR2 is SVGAGI in the germline V gene. V shed 6 bases and J shed 8 bases, with 16 bases lying between them. CDR3 length: 13 amino acids. CDR3 amino acids: CASRPSRGAEAFF. The CDR3 region has the DNA TGTGCCAGCAGGCCGAGCCGGGGGGCAGAAGCTTTCTTT.

This clonotype was counted once. One junction end disagrees with the germline gene, perhaps due to a read error. V and J are TRBV9 and TRBJ2-4, with D possibly being TRBD1 or TRBD2 (7 bases each). Germline V gives CDR1 SGDLS, CDR2 YYNGEE. The CDR3 runs 13 residues. CDR3 protein: CASTMTGRDIQYF. The CDR3 nucleotides read TGCGCCAGCACCATGACAGGGAGGGACATTCAGTACTTC.

The sample holds many counts of this clonotype. CDR3 nucleotide sequence: TGTGCCAGAACACAGACCTCTGGGGCCAACGTCCTGACTTTC. It specifies CARTQTSGANVLTF. The genes are TRBV2 and TRBJ2-6, with D unresolved. CDR3 length: 14 amino acids. The V end was cut by 9 bases, the J end by 0 bases, with 9 bases between. The germline V gene encodes CDR1 SNHLY and CDR2 FYNNEI. The full variable domain, its missing parts supplied by reference TRBV2 and TRBJ2-6, is EPEVTQTPSHQVTQMGQEVILRCVPISNHLYFYWYRQILGQKVEFLVSFYNNEISEKSEIFDDQFSVERPDGSNFTLKIRSTKLEDSAMYFCARTQTSGANVLTFGAGSRLTVL.

This chain uses TRBV7-9 with TRBJ1-4; D is perhaps TRBD1 (6 bases). The V gene lost 1 base and the J gene lost 4 bases, with 16 bases spanning the gap. Germline CDR1 reads SEHNR; CDR2 reads FQNEAQ (reference sequence). The CDR3 is 17 residues long. CDR3 sequence: CASSLEGSRGDNEKLFF. CDR3 sequence (DNA): TGTGCCAGCAGCTTAGAGGGATCCAGGGGTGATAATGAAAAACTGTTTTTT.

The J gene is TRBJ2-5, the V gene TRBV10-2, with 8 nucleotides matching TRBD2. The germline gives CDR1 WSHSY, CDR2 SAAADI. This CDR3 spans 17 amino acids. The V segment lost 1 base and the J segment 0 bases; nucleotides outside the gene matches: 7. CDR3 sequence: CASSELLAGLYQETQYF. CDR3 sequence (DNA): TGCGCCAGCAGTGAGTTGTTAGCGGGATTGTACCAAGAGACCCAGTACTTC.

The gene calls are TRBV4-3 and TRBJ2-7; 8 bases fit TRBD1. Germline-derived CDR1 and CDR2 are LGHNA and YSLEER. Trimming removed 4 bases from V and 3 bases from J; junction bases left unmatched: 8. The CDR3 has 15 residues. CDR3 coding DNA: TGCGCCAGCAGCCGGGAACAGGGGGTAGGCTACGAGCAGTACTTC. Translating gives CASSREQGVGYEQYF.

This clonotype has just a few counts. The chain employs TRBV28 and TRBJ1-1, with D perhaps TRBD1 (6 bases). Germline CDR1 reads MDHEN; CDR2 reads SYDVKM. The V end lost 5 bases, the J end lost 7 bases, and 14 bases lay between the germline ends. This CDR3 is built from 13 residues. The CDR3 spells CASSRDTVYEAFF. CDR3 in DNA: TGTGCCAGCAGTAGGGACACGGTCTATGAAGCTTTCTTT. Full variable domain (missing parts from reference TRBV28 and TRBJ1-1): DVKVTQSSRYLVKRTGEKVFLECVQDMDHENMFWYRQDPGLGLRLIYFSYDVKMKEKGDIPEGYSVSREKKERFSLILESASTNQTSMYLCASSRDTVYEAFFGQGTRLTVV.

In this sample, this clonotype turned up many times. V and J are TRBV19 and TRBJ2-6, with D perhaps matching TRBD1 (5 bases). The V end lost 3 bases, the J end lost 1 base, and 10 bases lay between the germline ends. This CDR3 spans 16 amino acids. The germline CDR1 and CDR2 sequences are LNHDA and SQIVND (reference sequence). Here the CDR3 DNA reads TGTGCCAGTAGTATTGTGGCAGGGTCTGGGGCCAACGTCCTGACTTTC. Protein product: CASSIVAGSGANVLTF.

This rearrangement joins TRBV20-1 to TRBJ2-2; D is perhaps TRBD2 (5 bases). The CDR3 runs to 15 residues. V lost 5 bases and J 5 bases, leaving 18 bases between the germline ends. Germline-derived CDR1 and CDR2 are DFQATT and SNEGSKA (reference sequence). CDR3 DNA sequence: TGCAGTGCTCGTTTCCAGGAAGGGAGAACCGGGGAGCTGTTTTTT. As protein: CSARFQEGRTGELFF.

This clonotype was picked up a small number of times. This chain links TRBV29-1 with TRBJ2-7; 10 bases agree with TRBD1. V shed 7 bases, J shed 3 bases, and the junction held 6 bases outside the gene matches. Germline V lookup: CDR1 SQVTM, CDR2 ANQGSEA. This CDR3 region has 13 residues. The CDR3 coding sequence is TGCAGCGGGGGACAGGGGAATAACTACGAGCAGTACTTC. Translation: CSGGQGNNYEQYF.

The chain carries TRBV6-2 or TRBV6-3 and TRBJ1-2; no firm D call. The germline V gene has CDR1 MNHEY and CDR2 SVGEGT. V was cut by 6 bases and J by 9 bases, with 8 bases left in between. This CDR3 region has 10 residues. CDR3 loop: CASSRPSYTF. CDR3 sequence (DNA): TGTGCCAGCAGCCGACCTAGCTACACCTTC.

The sample holds many counts of this clonotype. CDR3 loop: CASRVAGGPYEQYF. The CDR3 DNA reads TGCGCCAGCAGGGTCGCGGGGGGACCCTACGAGCAGTACTTC. The chain is built from TRBV10-2 and TRBJ2-7, with 8 bases fitting TRBD2. CDR1 is WSHSY, CDR2 SAAADI, per germline. J gave up 2 bases and V 6 bases, and 6 bases lay outside the gene matches. CDR3 length equals 14 residues.

The chain joins TRBV15 to TRBJ1-2; no definite D call. V lost 6 bases and J lost 5, with 16 bases in between. In germline, CDR1 is LNHNV, CDR2 YYDKDF (reference sequence). CDR3 length: 14 residues. DNA for the CDR3: TGTGCCACCAGTGGAGGCCGTGGAGAGTATGGCTACACCTTC. Amino acids: CATSGGRGEYGYTF.

CDR3 amino acids: CASSPLDVLTALDAEAFF. For the CDR3, the DNA is TGTGCCAGCAGCCCACTGGATGTTTTGACAGCCCTCGACGCTGAAGCTTTCTTT. The rearrangement uses TRBV5-4 and TRBJ1-1; TRBD1 is a possible D gene (5 bases). Germline lookup yields CDR1 SGHNT and CDR2 YYREEE (reference sequence). V dropped 4 bases and J dropped 6 bases, with 28 bases sitting between them. The CDR3 length is 18 residues.

The rearrangement uses TRBV6-1 and TRBJ1-1; D gene ambiguous. CDR3 length: 15 amino acids. Looked up from germline, CDR1 is MNHNS and CDR2 is SASEGT. Trimming removed 2 bases from V and 3 bases from J, with 13 bases in between. The CDR3: CASSEYNPGYTEAFF. In DNA, the CDR3 is TGTGCCAGCAGTGAATACAATCCGGGATACACTGAAGCTTTCTTT.

This clonotype has a count of ten or more. The chain carries TRBV6-5 and TRBJ1-2; D call uncertain. V lost 10 bases to trimming and J lost 2 bases, with 14 bases between them. The length of the CDR3 is 13 residues. Germline V gene sequence: CDR1 MNHEY, CDR2 SVGAGI. The CDR3 protein is CATWALANYGYTF. CDR3 nucleotides: TGTGCCACCTGGGCTCTGGCAAACTATGGCTACACCTTC.